The TCR beta chain described here comes from a study of OX40 agonist ivuxolimab in advanced cancers. Turning to the overall study: Ivuxolimab, which targeted the costimulatory receptor OX40 (CD134), was an agonistic, fully human IgG2 monoclonal antibody. The paper reports the monotherapy dose-escalation portion (N of about 52 patients) of the phase I ivuxolimab trial. Partial responses occurred in three dose-escalation patients: two with cutaneous melanoma and one with hepatocellular carcinoma. Prior anti-PD-1, anti-PD-L1 or anti-CTLA-4 therapy was permitted, and checkpoint inhibitors had been received by about 36% of dose-escalation patients. A male proportion of 75% to 85% and a mean age of approximately 58 years, ranging from 23 to 79, were recorded for the dose-escalation cohort. Intravenous ivuxolimab was administered to patients every 2 weeks at six dose levels: 0.01, 0.1, 0.3, 1.5, 3 and 10 mg/kg. Peripheral TCRbeta sequencing was intended to test whether TCR sequence diversity was altered and clonal T-cell expansion was caused by ivuxolimab. Of the 50 or so patients in dose escalation, some 20 had hepatocellular carcinoma, about 15 had melanoma, 9 had renal cell carcinoma and 9 had head and neck cancer.

The trial excluded patients who had a history of autoimmune disease or who were on systemic immunosuppression. In every dose cohort, peripheral blood was drawn for TCR sequencing at baseline, cycle 4 day 1, and cycle 7 day 1. Samples were obtained from an open-label, multicenter, first-in-human phase I dose-escalation trial of ivuxolimab. Adults with locally advanced or metastatic head and neck squamous cell, hepatocellular, melanoma or renal cell carcinoma were enrolled in the trial. Before TCR sequencing, CD4+ T cells and CD8+ T cells from peripheral blood were sorted into separate populations. There are 13 amino acids in the CDR3, from cysteine to phenylalanine inclusive. CDR3 DNA is the only sequence kept; it has 39 bases, read in frame from the first base. The germline V gene encodes CDR1 SGHRS and CDR2 YFSETQ. The V end loses 0 bases and the J end loses 5 bases, and a stretch of 9 bases separates them.

About this clone: The specificity of this receptor is unknown. No much larger clonotype is one base removed from it; base qualities were not supplied.

Overall study results and their limits: On average, CD8+ T cells showed more expanded clones than CD4+ T cells after ivuxolimab. Low levels of normalized T-cell clonal expansion were also seen in some patients who did not respond. The antigen specificity of the clonally expanded peripheral T cells was not determined. At doses of 0.1 to 3.0 mg/kg, clonal expansion of both CD4+ and CD8+ T cells in blood was seen between baseline and week 6. In partial responders in the 0.1-3.0 mg/kg groups, normalized peripheral clonal expansion was found to be among the lowest, especially among CD8+ T cells.

To sequence the TCRbeta CDR3 region, genomic DNA was isolated from the sorted cells. The immunoSEQ Assay was used to sequence the TCRbeta CDR3 regions. The table comes from immuneACCESS by way of TCRdb, which keeps in-frame sequences with V and J called. Part of the clones is missing from these tables; in studies checked, under half for an unresolved V gene and the rest for unknown reasons. Within this sample are 45,000 to 50,000 clones, with approximately 86% of them counted one time only. Together, the top ten hold approximately 1.9% of the sample. This sequence originates from an adult with an advanced solid tumor such as melanoma, head and neck, liver or kidney cancer. The sequencing here drew on CD4+ or CD8+ T cells sorted from blood, taken in a trial of the OX40 agonist ivuxolimab. This chain is built from TRBV5-1 and TRBJ2-7; the D gene assignment is ambiguous. CDR3 sequence: CASSLERTDEQYF. The sequenced DNA is TGCGCCAGCAGCTTGGAGAGGACGGACGAGCAGTACTTC.